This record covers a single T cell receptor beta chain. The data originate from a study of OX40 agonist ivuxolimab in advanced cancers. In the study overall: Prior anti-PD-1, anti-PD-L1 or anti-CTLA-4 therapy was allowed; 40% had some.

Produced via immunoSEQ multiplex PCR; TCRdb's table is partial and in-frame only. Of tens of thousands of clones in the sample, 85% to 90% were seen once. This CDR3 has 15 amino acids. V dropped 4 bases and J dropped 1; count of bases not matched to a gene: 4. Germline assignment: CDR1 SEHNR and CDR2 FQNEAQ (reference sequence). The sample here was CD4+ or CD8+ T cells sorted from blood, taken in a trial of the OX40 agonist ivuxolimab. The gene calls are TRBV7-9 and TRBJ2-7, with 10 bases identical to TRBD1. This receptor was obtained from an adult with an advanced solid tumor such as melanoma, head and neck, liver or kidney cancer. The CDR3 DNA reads TGTGCCAGCAGCTCTCCGGGACAGGGGTCCTACGAGCAGTACTTC. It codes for CASSSPGQGSYEQYF.